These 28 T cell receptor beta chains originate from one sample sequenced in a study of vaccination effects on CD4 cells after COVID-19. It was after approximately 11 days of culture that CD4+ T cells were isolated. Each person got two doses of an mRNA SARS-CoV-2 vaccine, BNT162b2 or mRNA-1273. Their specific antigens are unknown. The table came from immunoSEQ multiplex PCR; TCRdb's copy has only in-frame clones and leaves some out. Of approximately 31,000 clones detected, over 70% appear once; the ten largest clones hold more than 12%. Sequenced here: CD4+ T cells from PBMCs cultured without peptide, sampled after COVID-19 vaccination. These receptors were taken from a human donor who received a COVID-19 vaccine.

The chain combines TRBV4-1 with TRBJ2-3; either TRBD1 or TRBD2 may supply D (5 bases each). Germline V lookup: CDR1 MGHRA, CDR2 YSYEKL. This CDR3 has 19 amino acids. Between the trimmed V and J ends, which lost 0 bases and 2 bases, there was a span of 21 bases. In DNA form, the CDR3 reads TGCGCCAGCAGCCAAGACCCTTTCGGAGTGGGGCGGGTCACAGATACGCAGTATTTT. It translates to CASSQDPFGVGRVTDTQYF.

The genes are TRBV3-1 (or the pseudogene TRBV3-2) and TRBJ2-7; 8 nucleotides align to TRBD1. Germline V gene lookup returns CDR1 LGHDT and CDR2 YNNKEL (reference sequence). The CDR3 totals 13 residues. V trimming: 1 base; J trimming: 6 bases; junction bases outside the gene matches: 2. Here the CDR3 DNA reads TGTGCCAGCAGCCAAGGCAGGGGGCGCGAGCAGTACTTC. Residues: CASSQGRGREQYF.

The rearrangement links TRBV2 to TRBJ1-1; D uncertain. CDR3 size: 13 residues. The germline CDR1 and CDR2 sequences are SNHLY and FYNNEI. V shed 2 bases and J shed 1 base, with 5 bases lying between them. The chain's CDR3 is CASSELENTEAFF. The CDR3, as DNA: TGTGCCAGCAGTGAACTGGAGAACACTGAAGCTTTCTTT. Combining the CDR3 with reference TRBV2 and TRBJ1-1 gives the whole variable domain EPEVTQTPSHQVTQMGQEVILRCVPISNHLYFYWYRQILGQKVEFLVSFYNNEISEKSEIFDDQFSVERPDGSNFTLKIRSTKLEDSAMYFCASSELENTEAFFGQGTRLTVV.

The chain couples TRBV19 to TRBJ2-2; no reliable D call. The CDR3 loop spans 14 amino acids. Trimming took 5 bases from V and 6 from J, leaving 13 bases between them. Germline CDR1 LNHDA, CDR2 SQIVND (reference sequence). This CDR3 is CASSVRVGPGELFF. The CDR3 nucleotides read TGTGCCAGTAGTGTCCGGGTAGGGCCCGGGGAGCTGTTTTTT.

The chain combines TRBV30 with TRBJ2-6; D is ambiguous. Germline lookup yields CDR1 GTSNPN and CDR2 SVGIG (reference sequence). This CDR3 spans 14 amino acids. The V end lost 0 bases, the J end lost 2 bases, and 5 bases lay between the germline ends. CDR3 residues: CAWSVKAGANVLTF. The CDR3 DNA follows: TGTGCCTGGAGTGTAAAGGCTGGGGCCAACGTCCTGACTTTC.

The CDR3 DNA follows: TGTGCCACCAGCAGAGATCTTGGGACTGAAGCTTTCTTT. Residues: CATSRDLGTEAFF. The chain carries TRBV15 and TRBJ1-1; D call uncertain. The germline gives CDR1 LNHNV, CDR2 YYDKDF (reference sequence). This CDR3 region has 13 residues. Trimming shortened V by 0 bases and J by 5 bases, and 7 bases separated the two germline ends. The full variable domain, completed using reference TRBV15 and TRBJ1-1, is DAMVIQNPRYQVTQFGKPVTLSCSQTLNHNVMYWYQQKSSQAPKLLFHYYDKDFNNEADTPDNFQSRRPNTSFCFLDIRSPGLGDTAMYLCATSRDLGTEAFFGQGTRLTVV.

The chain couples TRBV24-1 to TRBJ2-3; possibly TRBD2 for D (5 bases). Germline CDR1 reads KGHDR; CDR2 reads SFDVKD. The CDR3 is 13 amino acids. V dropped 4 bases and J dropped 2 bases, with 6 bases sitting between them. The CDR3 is CATSEDSTDTQYF. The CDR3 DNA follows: TGTGCCACCAGTGAGGACTCCACAGATACGCAGTATTTT.

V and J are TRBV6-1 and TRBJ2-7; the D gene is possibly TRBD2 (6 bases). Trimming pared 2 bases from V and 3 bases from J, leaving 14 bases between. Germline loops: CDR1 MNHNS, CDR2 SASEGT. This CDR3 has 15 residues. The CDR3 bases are TGTGCCAGCAGTGAAATGAGTAGCGGCCGCTACGAGCAGTACTTC. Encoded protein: CASSEMSSGRYEQYF.

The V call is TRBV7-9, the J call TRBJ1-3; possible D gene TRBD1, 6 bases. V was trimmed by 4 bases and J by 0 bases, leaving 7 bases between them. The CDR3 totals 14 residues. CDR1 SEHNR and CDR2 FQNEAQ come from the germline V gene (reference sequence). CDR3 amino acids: CASSWDISGNTIYF. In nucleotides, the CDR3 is TGTGCCAGCAGCTGGGACATCTCTGGAAACACCATATATTTT.

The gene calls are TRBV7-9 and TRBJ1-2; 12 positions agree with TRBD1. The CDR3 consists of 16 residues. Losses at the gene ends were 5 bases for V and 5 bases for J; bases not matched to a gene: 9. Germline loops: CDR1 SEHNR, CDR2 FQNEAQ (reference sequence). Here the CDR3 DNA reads TGTGCCAGCAGCCCCTTGGTGGGACAGGGGGCGTATGGCTACACCTTC. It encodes CASSPLVGQGAYGYTF.

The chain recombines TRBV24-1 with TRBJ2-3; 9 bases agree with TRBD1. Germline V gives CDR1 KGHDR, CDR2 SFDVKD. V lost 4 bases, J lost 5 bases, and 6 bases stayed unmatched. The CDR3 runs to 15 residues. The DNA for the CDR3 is TGTGCCACCAGTGAACGGGGACAGGGATTAGATACGCAGTATTTT. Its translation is CATSERGQGLDTQYF.

CDR3 coding DNA: TGCGCCAGCAGCTTGAGGGAGACCCAGTACTTC. Protein product: CASSLRETQYF. This chain connects TRBV5-1 to TRBJ2-5; D not resolved. The CDR3 spans 11 residues. Germline V CDR1 and CDR2: SGHRS, YFSETQ. Trimming removed 1 base from V and 5 bases from J, with 3 bases in between. The full variable domain, completed using reference TRBV5-1 and TRBJ2-5, is KAGVTQTPRYLIKTRGQQVTLSCSPISGHRSVSWYQQTPGQGLQFLFEYFSETQRNKGNFPGRFSGRQFSNSRSEMNVSTLELGDSALYLCASSLRETQYFGPGTRLLVL.

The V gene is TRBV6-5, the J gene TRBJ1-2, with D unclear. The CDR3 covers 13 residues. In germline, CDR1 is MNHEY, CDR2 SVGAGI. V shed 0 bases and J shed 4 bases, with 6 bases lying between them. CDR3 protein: CASSYSEGYGYTF. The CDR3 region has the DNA TGTGCCAGCAGTTACTCCGAGGGCTATGGCTACACCTTC.

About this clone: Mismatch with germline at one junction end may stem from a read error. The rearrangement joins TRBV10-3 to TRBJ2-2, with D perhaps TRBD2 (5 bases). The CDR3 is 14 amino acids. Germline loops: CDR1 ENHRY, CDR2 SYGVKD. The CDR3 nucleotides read TGTGCCCTCAGCAGAGCGGAGAACACCGGGGAGCTGTTTTTT. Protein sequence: CALSRAENTGELFF.

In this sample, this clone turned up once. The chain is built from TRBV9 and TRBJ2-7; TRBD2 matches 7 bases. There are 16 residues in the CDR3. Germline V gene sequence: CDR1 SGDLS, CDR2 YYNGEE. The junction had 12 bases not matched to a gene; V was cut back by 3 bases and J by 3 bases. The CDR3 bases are TGTGCCAGCAGCGGGAAAGCGAGACTAGCTCTCTACGAGCAGTACTTC. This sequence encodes CASSGKARLALYEQYF.

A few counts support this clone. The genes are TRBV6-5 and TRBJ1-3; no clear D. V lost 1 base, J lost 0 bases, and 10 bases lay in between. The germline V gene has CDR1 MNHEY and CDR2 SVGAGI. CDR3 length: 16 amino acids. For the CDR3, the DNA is TGTGCCAGCAGTTACTTACCTCCCAGCTCTGGAAACACCATATATTTT. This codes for CASSYLPPSSGNTIYF.

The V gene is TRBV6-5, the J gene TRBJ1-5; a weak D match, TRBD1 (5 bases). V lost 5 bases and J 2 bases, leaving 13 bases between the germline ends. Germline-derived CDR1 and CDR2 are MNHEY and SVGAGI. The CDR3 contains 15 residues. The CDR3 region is CASSLRGSGNQPQHF. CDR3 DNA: TGTGCCAGCAGTCTTAGGGGCTCTGGCAATCAGCCCCAGCATTTT.

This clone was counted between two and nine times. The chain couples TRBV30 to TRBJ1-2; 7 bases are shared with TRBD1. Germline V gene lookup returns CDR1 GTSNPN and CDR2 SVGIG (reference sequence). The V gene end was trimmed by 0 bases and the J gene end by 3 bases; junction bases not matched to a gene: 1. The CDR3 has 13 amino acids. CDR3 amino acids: CAWSVRGDYGYTF. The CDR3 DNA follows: TGTGCCTGGAGTGTCAGGGGGGACTATGGCTACACCTTC.

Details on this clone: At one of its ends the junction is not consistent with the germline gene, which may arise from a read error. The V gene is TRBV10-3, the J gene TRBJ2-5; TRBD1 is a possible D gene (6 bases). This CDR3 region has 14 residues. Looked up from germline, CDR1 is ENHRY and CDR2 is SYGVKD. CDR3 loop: CAINSKGDRGTQYF. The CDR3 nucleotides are TGTGCTATCAATAGTAAGGGGGACCGGGGGACCCAGTACTTC.

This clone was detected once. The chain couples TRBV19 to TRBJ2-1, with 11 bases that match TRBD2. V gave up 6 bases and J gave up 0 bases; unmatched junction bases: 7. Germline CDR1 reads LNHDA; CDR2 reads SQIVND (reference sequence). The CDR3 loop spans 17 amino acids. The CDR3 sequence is CASSPPSGRLSYNEQFF. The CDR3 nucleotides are TGTGCCAGTAGCCCCCCTAGCGGGAGGCTCTCCTACAATGAGCAGTTCTTC.

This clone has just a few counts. The chain's CDR3 is CASRRAGGPNTGELFF. CDR3 DNA: TGTGCCAGTAGAAGAGCGGGGGGGCCTAATACCGGGGAGCTGTTTTTT. The V and J genes are TRBV19 and TRBJ2-2; 10 bases match TRBD2. J lost 5 bases, V lost 6 bases, and 9 bases had no gene match. The germline gives CDR1 LNHDA, CDR2 SQIVND (reference sequence). The CDR3 runs 16 residues.

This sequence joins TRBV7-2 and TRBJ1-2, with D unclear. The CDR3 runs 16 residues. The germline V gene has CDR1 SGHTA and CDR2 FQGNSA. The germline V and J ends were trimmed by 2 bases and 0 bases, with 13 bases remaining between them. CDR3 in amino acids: CASSLRDRGANYGYTF. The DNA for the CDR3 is TGTGCCAGCAGCTTAAGGGATCGGGGAGCTAACTATGGCTACACCTTC.

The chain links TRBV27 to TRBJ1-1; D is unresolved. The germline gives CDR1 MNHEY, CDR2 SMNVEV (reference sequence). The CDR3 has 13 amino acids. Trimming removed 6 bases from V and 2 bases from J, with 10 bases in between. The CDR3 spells CASRLVQNTEAFF. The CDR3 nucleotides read TGTGCCAGCAGGCTAGTTCAAAACACTGAAGCTTTCTTT.

CDR3 coding DNA: TGTGCCAGAAGCGGGGGTGCGGGAGCTTCCAAAAACATTCAGTACTTC. Translated: CARSGGAGASKNIQYF. This rearrangement joins TRBV7-5 to TRBJ2-4; TRBD2 is the table's D call and was not checked against the DNA. TRBV7-5 is listed as a pseudogene. The CDR3 is 16 residues long.

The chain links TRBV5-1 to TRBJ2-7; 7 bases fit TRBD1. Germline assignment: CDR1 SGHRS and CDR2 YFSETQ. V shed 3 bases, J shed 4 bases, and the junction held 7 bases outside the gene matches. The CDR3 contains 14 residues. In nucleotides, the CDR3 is TGCGCCAGCAGCTCCGGGACAGCATTATACGAGCAGTACTTC. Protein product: CASSSGTALYEQYF.

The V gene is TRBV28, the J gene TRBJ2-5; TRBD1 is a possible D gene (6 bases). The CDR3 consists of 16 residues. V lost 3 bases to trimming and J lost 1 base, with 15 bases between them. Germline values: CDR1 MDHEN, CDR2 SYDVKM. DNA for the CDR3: TGTGCCAGCAGTTTTCAGGGGTCCCCCACCCAAGAGACCCAGTACTTC. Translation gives CASSFQGSPTQETQYF.

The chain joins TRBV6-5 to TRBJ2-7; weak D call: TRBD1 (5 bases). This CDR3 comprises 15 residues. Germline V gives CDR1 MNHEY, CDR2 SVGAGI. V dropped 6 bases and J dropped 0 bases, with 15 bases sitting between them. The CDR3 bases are TGTGCCAGCAGCTCCCCCTCGACAGTCTCCTACGAGCAGTACTTC. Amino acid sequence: CASSSPSTVSYEQYF.

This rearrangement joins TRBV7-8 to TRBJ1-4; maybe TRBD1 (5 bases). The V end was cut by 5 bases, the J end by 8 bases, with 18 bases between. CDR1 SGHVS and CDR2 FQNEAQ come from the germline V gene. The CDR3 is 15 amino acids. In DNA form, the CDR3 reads TGTGCCAGCAGCCCCCGGGGGGGACGGAACGAAAAACTGTTTTTT. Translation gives CASSPRGGRNEKLFF.